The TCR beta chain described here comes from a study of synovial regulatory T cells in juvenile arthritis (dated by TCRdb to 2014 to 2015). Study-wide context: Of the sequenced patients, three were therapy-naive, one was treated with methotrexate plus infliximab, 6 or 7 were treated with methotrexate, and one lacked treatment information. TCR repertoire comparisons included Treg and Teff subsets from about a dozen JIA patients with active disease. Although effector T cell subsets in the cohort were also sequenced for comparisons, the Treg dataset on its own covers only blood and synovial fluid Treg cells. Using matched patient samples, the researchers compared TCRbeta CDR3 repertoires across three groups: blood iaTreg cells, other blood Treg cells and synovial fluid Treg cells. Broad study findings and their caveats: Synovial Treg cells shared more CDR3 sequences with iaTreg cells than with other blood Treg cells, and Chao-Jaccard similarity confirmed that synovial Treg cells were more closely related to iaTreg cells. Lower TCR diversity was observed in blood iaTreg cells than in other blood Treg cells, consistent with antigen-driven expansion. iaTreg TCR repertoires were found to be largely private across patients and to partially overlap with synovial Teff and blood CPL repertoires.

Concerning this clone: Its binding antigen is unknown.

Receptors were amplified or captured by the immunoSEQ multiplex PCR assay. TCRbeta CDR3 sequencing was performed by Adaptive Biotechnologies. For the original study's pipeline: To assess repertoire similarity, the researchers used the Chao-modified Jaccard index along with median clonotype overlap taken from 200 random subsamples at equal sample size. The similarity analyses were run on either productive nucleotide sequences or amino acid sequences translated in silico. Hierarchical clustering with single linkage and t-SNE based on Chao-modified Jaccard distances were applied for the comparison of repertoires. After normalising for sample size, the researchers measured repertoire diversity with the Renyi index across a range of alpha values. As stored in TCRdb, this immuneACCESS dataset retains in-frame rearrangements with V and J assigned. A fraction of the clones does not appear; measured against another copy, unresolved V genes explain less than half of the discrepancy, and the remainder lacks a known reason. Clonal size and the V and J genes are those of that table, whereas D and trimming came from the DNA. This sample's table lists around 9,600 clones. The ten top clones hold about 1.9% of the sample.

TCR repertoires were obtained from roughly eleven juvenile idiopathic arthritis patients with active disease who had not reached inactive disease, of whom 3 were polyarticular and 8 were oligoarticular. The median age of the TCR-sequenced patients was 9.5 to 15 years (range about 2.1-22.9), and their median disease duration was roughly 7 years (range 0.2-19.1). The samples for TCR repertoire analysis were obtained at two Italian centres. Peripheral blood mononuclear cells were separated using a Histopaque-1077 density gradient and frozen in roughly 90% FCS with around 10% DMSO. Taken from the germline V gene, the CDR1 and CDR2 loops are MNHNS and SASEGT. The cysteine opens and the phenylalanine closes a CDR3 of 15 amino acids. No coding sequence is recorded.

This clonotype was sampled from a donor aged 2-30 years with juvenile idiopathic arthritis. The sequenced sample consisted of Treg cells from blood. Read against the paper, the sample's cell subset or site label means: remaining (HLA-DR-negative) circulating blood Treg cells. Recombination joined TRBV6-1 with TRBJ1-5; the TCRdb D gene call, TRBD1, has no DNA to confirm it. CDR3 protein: CASSQGTGGNQPQHF.